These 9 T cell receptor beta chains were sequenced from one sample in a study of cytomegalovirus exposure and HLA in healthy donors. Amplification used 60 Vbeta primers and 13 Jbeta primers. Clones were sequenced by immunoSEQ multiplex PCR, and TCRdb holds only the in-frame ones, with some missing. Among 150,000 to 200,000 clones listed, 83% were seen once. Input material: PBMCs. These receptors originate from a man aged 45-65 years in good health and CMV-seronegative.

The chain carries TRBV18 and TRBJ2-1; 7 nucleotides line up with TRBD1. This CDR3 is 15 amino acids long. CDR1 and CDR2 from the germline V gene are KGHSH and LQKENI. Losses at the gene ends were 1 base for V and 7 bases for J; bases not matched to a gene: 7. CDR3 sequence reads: CASSPQGTAKNEQFF. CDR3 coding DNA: TGTGCCAGCTCACCACAAGGGACAGCAAAAAATGAGCAGTTCTTC.

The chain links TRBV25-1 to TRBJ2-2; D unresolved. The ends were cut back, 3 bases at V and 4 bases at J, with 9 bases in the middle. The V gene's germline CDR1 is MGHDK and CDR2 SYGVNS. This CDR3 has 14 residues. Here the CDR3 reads CASSEVEPTGELFF. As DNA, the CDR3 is TGTGCCAGCAGTGAGGTAGAGCCCACCGGGGAGCTGTTTTTT.

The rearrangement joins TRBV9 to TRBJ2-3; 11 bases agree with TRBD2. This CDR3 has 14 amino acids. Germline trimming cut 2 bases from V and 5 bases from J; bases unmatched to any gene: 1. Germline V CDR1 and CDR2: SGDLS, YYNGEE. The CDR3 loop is CASSVLAGGDTQYF. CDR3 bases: TGTGCCAGCAGCGTTCTAGCGGGAGGAGATACGCAGTATTTT.

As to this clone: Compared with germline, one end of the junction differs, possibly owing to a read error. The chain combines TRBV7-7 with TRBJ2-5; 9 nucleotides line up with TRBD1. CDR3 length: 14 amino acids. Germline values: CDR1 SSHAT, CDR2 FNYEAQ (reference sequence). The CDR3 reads CASSQGQGGETQYF. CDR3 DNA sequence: TGTGCTAGCAGCCAGGGACAGGGAGGAGAGACCCAGTACTTC.

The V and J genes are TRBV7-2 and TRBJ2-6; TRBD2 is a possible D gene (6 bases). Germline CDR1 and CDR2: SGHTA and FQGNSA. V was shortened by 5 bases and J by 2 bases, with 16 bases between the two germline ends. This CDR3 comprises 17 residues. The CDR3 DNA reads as TGTGCCAGCAGCGGCTTGGGACTTAACCCTGGGGCCAACGTCCTGACTTTC. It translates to CASSGLGLNPGANVLTF.

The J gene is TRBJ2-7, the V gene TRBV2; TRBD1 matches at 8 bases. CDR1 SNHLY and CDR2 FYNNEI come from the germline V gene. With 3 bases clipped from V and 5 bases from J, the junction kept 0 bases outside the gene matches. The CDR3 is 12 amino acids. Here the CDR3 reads CASSEDRDEQYF. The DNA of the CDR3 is TGTGCCAGCAGTGAGGACAGGGACGAGCAGTACTTC.

The CDR3 spells CASSLLASDRTYGYTF. For the CDR3, the DNA is TGTGCCAGCAGTTTATTGGCTTCGGACAGGACTTATGGCTACACCTTC. The genes are TRBV28 and TRBJ1-2; 7 bases line up with TRBD1. V was clipped by 1 base and J by 5 bases; unmatched bases: 10. CDR1 is MDHEN, CDR2 SYDVKM, per germline. The CDR3 spans 16 residues.

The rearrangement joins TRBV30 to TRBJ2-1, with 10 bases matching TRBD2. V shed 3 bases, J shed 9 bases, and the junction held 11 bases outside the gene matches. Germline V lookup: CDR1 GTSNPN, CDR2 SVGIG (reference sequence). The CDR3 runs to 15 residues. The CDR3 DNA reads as TGTGCCTGGAGCCAAAGCGGGAGGGCCACTTTTGAGCAGTTCTTC. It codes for CAWSQSGRATFEQFF.

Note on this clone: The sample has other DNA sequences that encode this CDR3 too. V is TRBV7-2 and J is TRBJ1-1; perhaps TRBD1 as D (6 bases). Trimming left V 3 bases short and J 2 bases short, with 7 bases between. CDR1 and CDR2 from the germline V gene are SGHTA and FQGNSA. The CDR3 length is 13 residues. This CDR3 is CASSLGQNTEAFF. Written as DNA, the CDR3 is TGTGCCAGCAGCTTGGGACAAAACACTGAAGCTTTCTTT.